This TCR beta chain originates from a study of identical twins. Study-level results: Invariant populations such as MAIT and iNKT cells could partly muddle zero-insertion analyses.

As to this clonotype: No antigen is known for it.

Trimming took 8 bases from V and 2 from J, leaving 15 bases between them. This CDR3 is built from 14 residues. Germline CDR1 is ENHRY and CDR2 is SYGVKD. Template switching added a universal primer binding site, and final cDNA carried unique molecular identifiers. TCRdb redid the calling of the 5' RACE reads with MiXCR, one entry per CDR3 protein. Here the sample spans hundreds of thousands of distinct CDR3 sequences, about 20% being singletons. The sample was also linked to a second study, of T cells expressing NK-cell markers. That study reports: Anti-gamma-delta TCR antibody use in several experiments restricted sorting to alpha-beta TCR T cells. Clarity on HCMV specificity was lacking for the expanded NKG2C+ T cell clones.

Input material: PBMCs. The chain links TRBV10-3 to TRBJ2-5, with D perhaps TRBD2 (5 bases). This sequence originates from a woman in her late teens or twenties in good health. CDR3 protein: CAIGSPGNQETQYF. The CDR3 region has the DNA TGTGCCATCGGTAGCCCCGGGAATCAAGAGACCCAGTACTTC.